This T cell receptor (beta chain) was sequenced in a study of shared clonotypes between healthy human individuals. The CDR3 loop spans 12 amino acids. Germline lookup yields CDR1 SGDLS and CDR2 YYNGEE. V was trimmed by 3 bases and J by 6 bases, leaving 6 bases between them. The table came from immunoSEQ multiplex PCR; TCRdb's copy has only in-frame clones and leaves some out. The sample includes 550,000 to 800,000 clones, around 90% of them seen just once. The gene calls are TRBV9 and TRBJ2-2; unclear D gene. The source material was memory CD8+ T cells from PBMCs. Subset given: CD45RO+ cells pooled with CCR7-negative TemRA cells. The TCR sequence derives from a man aged 18 to 30 in good health. Some clones in this sample may be carry-over from other donors' samples. The CDR3 loop is CASSGSPGELFF. In nucleotides, the CDR3 is TGTGCCAGCAGCGGCTCCCCCGGGGAGCTGTTTTTT.